This T cell receptor beta chain was captured by sequencing in a study of tissue T cells after allogeneic stem cell transplantation. As to this clone: Gene names denote mouse genes.

Only in-frame clones appear in the TCRdb table, and some are missing; sequencing was by immunoSEQ multiplex PCR. The table records 6,700 or so clones, roughly half of them present only once. The time point here: mouse harvest day 7 after allogeneic transplant. The graft held 10^6 splenic CD5+ T cells and 10^7 T-cell-depleted bone marrow cells. Sequencing used gut tissue. The clonotype was recovered from a female BALB/c mouse given C57BL/6 T cells with graft-versus-host disease after an allogeneic hematopoietic cell transplant.

CDR3 residues: CASSPGLGVAEQFF. The CDR3 DNA, read in part, is TGTGCCAGCAGCCCGGGACTGGGGGTTGCTGAGCAGTTC. V is TRBV3 and J is TRBJ2-1; the match to TRBD2 covers 11 bases. The read stops 1 residue short of the end of the CDR3; the missing end is completed from the germline J gene. The CDR3 has 14 residues. Germline assignment: CDR1 SNHLY and CDR2 FYNGKV (reference sequence). The junction had 3 bases not matched to a gene; V was cut back by 5 bases and J by 6 bases.